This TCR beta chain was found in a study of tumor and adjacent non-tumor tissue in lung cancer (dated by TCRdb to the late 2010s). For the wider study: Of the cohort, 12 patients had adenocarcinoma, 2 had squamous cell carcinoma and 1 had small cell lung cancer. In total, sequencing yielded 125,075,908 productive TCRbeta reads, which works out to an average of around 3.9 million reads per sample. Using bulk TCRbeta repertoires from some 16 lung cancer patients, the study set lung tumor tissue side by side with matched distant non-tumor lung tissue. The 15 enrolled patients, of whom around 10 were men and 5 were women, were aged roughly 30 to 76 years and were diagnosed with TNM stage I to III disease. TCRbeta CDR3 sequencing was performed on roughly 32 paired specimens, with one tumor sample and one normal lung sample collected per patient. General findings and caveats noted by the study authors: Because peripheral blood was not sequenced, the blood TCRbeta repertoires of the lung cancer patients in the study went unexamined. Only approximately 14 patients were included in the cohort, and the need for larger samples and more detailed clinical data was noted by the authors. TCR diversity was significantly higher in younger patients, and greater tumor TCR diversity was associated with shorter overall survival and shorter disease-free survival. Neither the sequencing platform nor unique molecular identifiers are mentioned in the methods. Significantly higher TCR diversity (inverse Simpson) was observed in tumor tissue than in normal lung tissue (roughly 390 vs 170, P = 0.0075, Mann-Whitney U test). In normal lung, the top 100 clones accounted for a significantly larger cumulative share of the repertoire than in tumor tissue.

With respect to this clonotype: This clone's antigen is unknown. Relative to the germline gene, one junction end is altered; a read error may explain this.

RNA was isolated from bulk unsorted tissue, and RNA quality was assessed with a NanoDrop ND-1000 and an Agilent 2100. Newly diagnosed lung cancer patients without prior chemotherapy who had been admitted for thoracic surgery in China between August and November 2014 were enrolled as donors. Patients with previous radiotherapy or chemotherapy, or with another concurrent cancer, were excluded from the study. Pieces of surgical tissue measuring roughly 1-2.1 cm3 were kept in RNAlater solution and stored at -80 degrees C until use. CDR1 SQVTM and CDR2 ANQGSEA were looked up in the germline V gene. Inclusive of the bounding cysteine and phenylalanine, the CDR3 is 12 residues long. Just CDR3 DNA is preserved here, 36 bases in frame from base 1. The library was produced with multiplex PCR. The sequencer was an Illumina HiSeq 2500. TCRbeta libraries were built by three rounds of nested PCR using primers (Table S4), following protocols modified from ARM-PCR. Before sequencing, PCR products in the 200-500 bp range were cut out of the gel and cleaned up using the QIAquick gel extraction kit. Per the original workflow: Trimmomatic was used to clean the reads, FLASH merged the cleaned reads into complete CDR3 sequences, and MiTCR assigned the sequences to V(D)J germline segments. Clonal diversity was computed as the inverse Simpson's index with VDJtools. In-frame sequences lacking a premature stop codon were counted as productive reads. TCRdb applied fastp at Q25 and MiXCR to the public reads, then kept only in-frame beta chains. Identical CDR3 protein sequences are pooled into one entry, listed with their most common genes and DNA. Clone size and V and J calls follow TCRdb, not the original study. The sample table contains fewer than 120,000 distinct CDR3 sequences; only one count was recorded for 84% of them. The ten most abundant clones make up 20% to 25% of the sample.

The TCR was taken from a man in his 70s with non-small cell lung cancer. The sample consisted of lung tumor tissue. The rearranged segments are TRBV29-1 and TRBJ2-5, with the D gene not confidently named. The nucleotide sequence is TGCAGCGGGGAACGATGGGTGGAGACCCACTACTTC. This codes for CSGERWVETHYF.